Sequencing of this T cell receptor beta chain was carried out in a study of CD8 T cells in Susac syndrome. Reverse transcription of roughly 0.5 to 1 ug RNA was performed with random hexamers. The TCR beta CDR3 was amplified by immunoSEQ multiplex PCR across 54 Vbeta, 13 Jbeta. TCRdb passed the immunoSEQ multiplex PCR reads through MiXCR, listing each CDR3 protein once. The sample consists of fewer than 200,000 distinct CDR3 sequences, roughly 92% of them appearing once. This CDR3 has 15 amino acids. CDR1 SGHNT and CDR2 YYREEE come from the germline V gene (reference sequence). V lost 4 bases and J lost 5; bases outside the gene matches: 8. TCR beta was sequenced from blood CD8+ and CD4+ T cells. Matching for age and sex applied to the controls, who were healthy donors. FACS was used to enrich TEMRA cells, whereas the CD8+ and CD4+ T cells were obtained by negative isolation.

The clonotype comes from a human donor in good health. The sample comprised CD4+ T cells from PBMCs. This chain joins TRBV5-4 and TRBJ2-2, with 7 bases aligning to TRBD1. CDR3 in amino acids: CASSVGQRTTGELFF. The DNA of the CDR3 is TGTGCCAGCAGCGTGGGACAGCGAACAACCGGGGAGCTGTTTTTT. Supplemented by reference TRBV5-4 and TRBJ2-2, the full variable domain reads ETGVTQSPTHLIKTRGQQVTLRCSSQSGHNTVSWYQQALGQGPQFIFQYYREEENGRGNFPPRFSGLQFPNYSSELNVNALELDDSALYLCASSVGQRTTGELFFGEGSRLTVL.